This is a list of T cell receptor beta chains from one sample in a study of spatial heterogeneity in lung cancer. TCRdb redid the calling of the 5' RACE reads with MiXCR, one entry per CDR3 protein. The table lists 2,000 to 3,000 distinct CDR3 sequences, around a fifth of them singletons. Sequenced material: lung tumor tissue, taken at surgery. All receptors come from a male donor with early-stage non-small cell lung cancer. The CDR3 runs from the conserved cysteine through the conserved F or W. The D gene is left open where the match is weak. Not all rows give a size; the values are once, few, many and, for expanded clones, a class.

d_gene: .
j_gene: TRBJ1-1
v_gene: TRBV9
abundance: few
CDR3aa: CASSSGQTRLNTEAFF
CDR3nt: TGTGCCAGCAGCAGCGGACAGACTAGATTGAACACTGAAGCTTTCTTT

d_gene: .
j_gene: TRBJ1-1
v_gene: TRBV7-2
abundance: large
CDR3aa: CASSPHGGLNTEAFF
CDR3nt: TGTGCCAGCAGCCCCCACGGGGGGTTGAACACTGAAGCTTTCTTT

d_gene: TRBD2
j_gene: TRBJ2-3
v_gene: TRBV12-3/TRBV12-4
abundance: large
CDR3aa: CASSPSRLAGGHDTQYF
CDR3nt: TGTGCCAGCAGCCCCTCTCGGTTAGCGGGGGGGCATGATACGCAGTATTTT

d_gene: TRBD1
j_gene: TRBJ2-3
v_gene: TRBV7-9
abundance: .
CDR3aa: CASSFAGTGLTDTQYF
CDR3nt: TGTGCCAGCAGCTTTGCCGGGACAGGGCTCACAGATACGCAGTATTTT

d_gene: TRBD1
j_gene: TRBJ1-4
v_gene: TRBV5-4
abundance: medium-sized
CDR3aa: CASSLHRTGDTEKLFF
CDR3nt: TGTGCCAGCAGCTTGCATAGGACAGGGGACACCGAAAAACTGTTTTTT

d_gene: .
j_gene: TRBJ2-5
v_gene: TRBV28
abundance: .
CDR3aa: CASSLDRTRRETQYF
CDR3nt: TGTGCCAGCAGCCTCGACAGGACCCGGCGGGAGACCCAGTACTTC

d_gene: TRBD2
j_gene: TRBJ2-5
v_gene: TRBV6-5
abundance: medium-sized
CDR3aa: CASSYSTLAGETQYF
CDR3nt: TGTGCCAGCAGTTACTCGACGCTAGCGGGGGAGACCCAGTACTTC

d_gene: TRBD1
j_gene: TRBJ2-2
v_gene: TRBV20-1
abundance: medium-sized
CDR3aa: CSARDGDRDTGELFF
CDR3nt: TGCAGTGCTAGAGATGGGGACAGGGACACCGGGGAGCTGTTTTTT

d_gene: .
j_gene: TRBJ2-3
v_gene: TRBV7-9
abundance: medium-sized
CDR3aa: CASSWTVSTDTQYF
CDR3nt: TGTGCCAGCAGCTGGACAGTCAGCACAGATACGCAGTATTTT

d_gene: .
j_gene: TRBJ1-1
v_gene: TRBV4-1
abundance: large
CDR3aa: CASSQSRALSMNTEAFF
CDR3nt: TGCGCCAGCAGCCAATCCAGGGCTCTCTCAATGAACACTGAAGCTTTCTTT

d_gene: .
j_gene: TRBJ1-2
v_gene: TRBV20-1
abundance: medium-sized
CDR3aa: CSTHTDYGYTF
CDR3nt: TGCAGTACCCACACTGACTATGGCTACACCTTC

d_gene: .
j_gene: TRBJ2-7
v_gene: TRBV7-2
abundance: .
CDR3aa: CATGRNLNYEQYF
CDR3nt: TGTGCCACGGGGAGAAATCTAAACTACGAGCAGTACTTC

d_gene: TRBD1
j_gene: TRBJ2-7
v_gene: TRBV27
abundance: many
CDR3aa: CASSSPGQGAYEQYF
CDR3nt: TGTGCCAGCAGTTCTCCGGGACAGGGGGCGTACGAGCAGTACTTC

d_gene: TRBD2
j_gene: TRBJ2-7
v_gene: TRBV6-5
abundance: medium-sized
CDR3aa: CASRGGVGSGASYEQYF
CDR3nt: TGTGCCAGCAGGGGCGGGGTTGGTAGCGGGGCCTCCTACGAGCAGTACTTC

d_gene: .
j_gene: TRBJ2-3
v_gene: TRBV6-1
abundance: large
CDR3aa: CASSEGGVGADTQYF
CDR3nt: TGTGCCAGCAGTGAAGGAGGGGTGGGGGCAGATACGCAGTATTTT

d_gene: .
j_gene: TRBJ2-2
v_gene: TRBV19
abundance: medium-sized
CDR3aa: CASSSSSNWVTGELFF
CDR3nt: TGTGCCAGTAGTTCGAGTAGCAATTGGGTCACCGGGGAGCTGTTTTTT

d_gene: .
j_gene: TRBJ1-1
v_gene: TRBV29-1
abundance: .
CDR3aa: CSVVGVGTEAFF
CDR3nt: TGCAGCGTTGTGGGGGTGGGCACTGAAGCTTTCTTT

d_gene: .
j_gene: TRBJ2-4
v_gene: TRBV19
abundance: .
CDR3aa: CASTDVALAKNIQYF
CDR3nt: TGTGCCAGTACCGACGTGGCTCTAGCCAAAAACATTCAGTACTTC

d_gene: TRBD2
j_gene: TRBJ2-1
v_gene: TRBV12-3/TRBV12-4
abundance: .
CDR3aa: CASIGSSGVNEQFF
CDR3nt: TGTGCCAGCATAGGATCTAGCGGGGTCAATGAGCAGTTCTTC

d_gene: .
j_gene: TRBJ2-5
v_gene: TRBV6-2/TRBV6-3
abundance: medium-sized
CDR3aa: CASSYSPINYLQERETQYF
CDR3nt: TGTGCCAGCAGTTACTCCCCAATTAACTACCTTCAGGAGCGAGAGACCCAGTACTTC

d_gene: TRBD2
j_gene: TRBJ2-1
v_gene: TRBV13
abundance: medium-sized
CDR3aa: CASSQGLAGGSYNEQFF
CDR3nt: TGTGCCAGCAGCCAGGGACTAGCGGGAGGCTCCTACAATGAGCAGTTCTTC

d_gene: .
j_gene: TRBJ2-5
v_gene: TRBV11-2
abundance: .
CDR3aa: CASSFGPGETQYF
CDR3nt: TGTGCCAGCAGCTTCGGCCCGGGAGAGACCCAGTACTTC

d_gene: TRBD2
j_gene: TRBJ2-3
v_gene: TRBV4-3
abundance: medium-sized
CDR3aa: CASSQGSGGASDTQYF
CDR3nt: TGCGCCAGCAGCCAAGGCAGCGGGGGGGCGTCAGATACGCAGTATTTT

d_gene: .
j_gene: TRBJ1-5
v_gene: TRBV20-1
abundance: medium-sized
CDR3aa: CSALRPGSNQPQHF
CDR3nt: TGCAGTGCATTAAGACCGGGGAGCAATCAGCCCCAGCATTTT

d_gene: .
j_gene: TRBJ1-5
v_gene: TRBV27
abundance: medium-sized
CDR3aa: CASRPRTDSNQPQHF
CDR3nt: TGTGCCAGCAGGCCGAGGACGGATAGCAATCAGCCCCAGCATTTT

d_gene: .
j_gene: TRBJ2-3
v_gene: TRBV27
abundance: .
CDR3aa: CASSWQGYTDTQYF
CDR3nt: TGTGCCAGCAGTTGGCAGGGCTACACAGATACGCAGTATTTT

d_gene: .
j_gene: TRBJ1-2
v_gene: TRBV5-1
abundance: many
CDR3aa: CASSFEGNYGYTF
CDR3nt: TGCGCCAGCAGCTTCGAGGGGAACTATGGCTACACCTTC

d_gene: .
j_gene: TRBJ2-1
v_gene: TRBV7-2
abundance: many
CDR3aa: CASSLWGRGLPGDEQFF
CDR3nt: TGTGCCAGCAGCTTATGGGGACGAGGACTGCCGGGAGATGAGCAGTTCTTC

d_gene: .
j_gene: TRBJ1-2
v_gene: TRBV21-1
abundance: .
CDR3aa: CASSSRDRGLHGYTF
CDR3nt: TGTGCCAGCAGCTCCCGGGACAGGGGGCTACATGGCTACACCTTC

d_gene: .
j_gene: TRBJ1-1
v_gene: TRBV6-2/TRBV6-3
abundance: .
CDR3aa: CASIVDRLNTEAFF
CDR3nt: TGTGCCAGCATTGTAGACAGATTGAACACTGAAGCTTTCTTT

d_gene: TRBD1
j_gene: TRBJ2-3
v_gene: TRBV7-2
abundance: .
CDR3aa: CASSLDRAADTQYF
CDR3nt: TGTGCCAGCAGCCTGGACAGGGCGGCAGATACGCAGTATTTT

d_gene: .
j_gene: TRBJ1-3
v_gene: TRBV4-1
abundance: medium-sized
CDR3aa: CASSPGDGKSSGNTIYF
CDR3nt: TGCGCCAGCAGCCCAGGGGACGGCAAGAGCTCTGGAAACACCATATATTTT

d_gene: .
j_gene: TRBJ1-6
v_gene: TRBV7-8
abundance: medium-sized
CDR3aa: CASSLESSYNSPLHF
CDR3nt: TGTGCCAGCAGCTTAGAGAGCTCCTATAATTCACCCCTCCACTTT

d_gene: .
j_gene: TRBJ2-2
v_gene: TRBV12-3/TRBV12-4
abundance: medium-sized
CDR3aa: CASGRNTGELFF
CDR3nt: TGTGCCAGCGGTAGGAACACCGGGGAGCTGTTTTTT

d_gene: TRBD2
j_gene: TRBJ2-5
v_gene: TRBV13
abundance: medium-sized
CDR3aa: CASSPPGLAGQETQYF
CDR3nt: TGTGCCAGCAGCCCCCCGGGACTAGCGGGTCAAGAGACCCAGTACTTC

d_gene: .
j_gene: TRBJ2-2
v_gene: TRBV6-2/TRBV6-3
abundance: large
CDR3aa: CASSYWEDTGELFF
CDR3nt: TGTGCCAGCAGTTACTGGGAGGACACCGGGGAGCTGTTTTTT

d_gene: TRBD2
j_gene: TRBJ2-3
v_gene: TRBV12-3/TRBV12-4
abundance: .
CDR3aa: CASSFSGGPTDTQYF
CDR3nt: TGTGCCAGCAGTTTTAGCGGGGGGCCCACAGATACGCAGTATTTT

d_gene: TRBD2
j_gene: TRBJ2-1
v_gene: TRBV3-1
abundance: few
CDR3aa: CASSLGLVKFF
CDR3nt: TGTGCCAGCAGCCTAGGACTAGTGAAGTTCTTC

d_gene: .
j_gene: TRBJ2-3
v_gene: TRBV5-5
abundance: medium-sized
CDR3aa: CASSLLPANTDTQYF
CDR3nt: TGTGCCAGCAGTCTACTCCCCGCCAACACAGATACGCAGTATTTT